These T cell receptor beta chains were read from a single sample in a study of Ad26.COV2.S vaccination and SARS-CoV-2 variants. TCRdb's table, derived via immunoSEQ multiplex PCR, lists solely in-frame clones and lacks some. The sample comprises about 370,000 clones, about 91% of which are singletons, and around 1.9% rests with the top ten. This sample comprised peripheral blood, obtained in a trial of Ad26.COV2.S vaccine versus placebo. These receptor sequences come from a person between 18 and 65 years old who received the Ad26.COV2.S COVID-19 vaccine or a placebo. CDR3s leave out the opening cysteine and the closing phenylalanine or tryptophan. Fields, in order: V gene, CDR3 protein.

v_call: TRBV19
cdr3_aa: ASSTTAYNSPLH

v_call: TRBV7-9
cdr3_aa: ASSSQPGPTGELF

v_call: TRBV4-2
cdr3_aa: ASSQGGAATQNIQY

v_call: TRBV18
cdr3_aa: ASSPPRGGAGEKLF

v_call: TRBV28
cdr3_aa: ASSFNIGGLNTEAF

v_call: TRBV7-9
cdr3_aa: ASRTRTGRETQY

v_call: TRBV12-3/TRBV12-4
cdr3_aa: ASTYGNQPQH

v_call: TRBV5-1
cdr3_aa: ASSFGLAGELSYEQY

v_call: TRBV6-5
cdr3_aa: ASIRTGEETQY

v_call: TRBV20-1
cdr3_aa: SASLASGSETQY

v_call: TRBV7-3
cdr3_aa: ASSLQGLVSVNEQF

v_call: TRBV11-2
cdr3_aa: ASSSLRAGVRF

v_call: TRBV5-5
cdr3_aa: ASSQGTVAGRNEQF

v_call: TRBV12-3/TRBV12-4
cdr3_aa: ASSSPGTPA

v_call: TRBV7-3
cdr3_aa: ASSPGPGALYEQY

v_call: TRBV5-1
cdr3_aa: AGRQGANTEAF

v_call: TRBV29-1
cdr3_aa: SANDRVGGNTEAF

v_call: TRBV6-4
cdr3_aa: ASSDQGTLNTGELF

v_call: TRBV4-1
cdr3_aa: ASSQDQREWETQY

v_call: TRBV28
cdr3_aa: ASSRQGGDNEQF

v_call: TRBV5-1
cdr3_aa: ASSPDQGAPETQY

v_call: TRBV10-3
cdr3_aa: AISPSGGDSSYEQY

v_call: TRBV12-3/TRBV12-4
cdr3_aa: ASSPKTDTQY

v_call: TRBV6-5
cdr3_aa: ASRRLAGGPYEQY

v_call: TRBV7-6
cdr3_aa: ASSLGQGGKYEQF

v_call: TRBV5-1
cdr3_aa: ASSGSGIQTGELF

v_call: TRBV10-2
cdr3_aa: ASRGTSGSGYNEQF

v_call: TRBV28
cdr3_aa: ASSRSGQGETQY

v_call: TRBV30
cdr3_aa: ACSWTLTYEQY